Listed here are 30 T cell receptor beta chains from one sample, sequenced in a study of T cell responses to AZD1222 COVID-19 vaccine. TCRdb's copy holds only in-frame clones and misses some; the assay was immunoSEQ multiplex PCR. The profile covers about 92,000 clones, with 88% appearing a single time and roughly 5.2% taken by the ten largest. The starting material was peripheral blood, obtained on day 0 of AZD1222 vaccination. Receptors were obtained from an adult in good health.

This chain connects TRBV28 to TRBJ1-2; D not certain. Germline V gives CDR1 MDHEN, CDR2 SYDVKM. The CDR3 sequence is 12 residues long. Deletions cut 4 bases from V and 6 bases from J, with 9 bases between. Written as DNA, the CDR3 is TGTGCCAGCAGTTCCAGGAGAGATGGCTACACCTTC. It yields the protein CASSSRRDGYTF.

CDR3 in amino acids: CASRGGTDTQYF. The CDR3 region has the DNA TGTGCCAGCAGGGGTGGGACAGATACGCAGTATTTT. The chain joins TRBV2 to TRBJ2-3; D not resolved. The length of the CDR3 is 12 residues. Trimming shortened V by 6 bases and J by 3 bases, and 7 bases separated the two germline ends. Germline CDR1 and CDR2: SNHLY and FYNNEI.

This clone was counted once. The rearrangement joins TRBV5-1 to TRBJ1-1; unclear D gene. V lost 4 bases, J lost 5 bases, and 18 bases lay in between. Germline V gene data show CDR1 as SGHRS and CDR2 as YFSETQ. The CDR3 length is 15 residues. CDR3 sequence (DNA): TGCGCCAGCAGCCAGGAGGGTCGGTACGGTACTGAAGCTTTCTTT. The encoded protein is CASSQEGRYGTEAFF.

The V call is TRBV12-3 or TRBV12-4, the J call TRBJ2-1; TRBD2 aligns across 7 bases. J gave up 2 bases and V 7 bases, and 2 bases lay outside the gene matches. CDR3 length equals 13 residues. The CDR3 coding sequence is TGTGCCAGCACGCGGGGGACCTACAATGAGCAGTTCTTC. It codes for CASTRGTYNEQFF.

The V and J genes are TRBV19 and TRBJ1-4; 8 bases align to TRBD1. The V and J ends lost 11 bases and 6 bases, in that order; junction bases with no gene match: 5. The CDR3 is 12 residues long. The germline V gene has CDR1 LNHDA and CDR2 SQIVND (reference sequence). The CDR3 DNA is TGTGCCCCTCCGGGACAGGATGAAAAACTGTTTTTT. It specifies CAPPGQDEKLFF.

CDR3 DNA: TGTGCCAGCAGAGTGACAGGGTCATCGGAGACCCAGTACTTC. It is translated as CASRVTGSSETQYF. The chain links TRBV2 to TRBJ2-5; TRBD1 matches 7 bases. V shed 6 bases, J shed 5 bases, and the junction held 9 bases outside the gene matches. This CDR3 spans 14 amino acids. CDR1 and CDR2 from the germline V gene are SNHLY and FYNNEI.

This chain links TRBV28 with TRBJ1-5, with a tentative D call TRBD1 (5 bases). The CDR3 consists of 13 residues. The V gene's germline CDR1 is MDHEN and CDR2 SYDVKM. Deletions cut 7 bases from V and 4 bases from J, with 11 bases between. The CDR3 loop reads CASNQGWNQPQHF. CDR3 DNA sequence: TGTGCCAGCAACCAGGGCTGGAATCAGCCCCAGCATTTT. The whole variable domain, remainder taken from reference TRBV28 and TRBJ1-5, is DVKVTQSSRYLVKRTGEKVFLECVQDMDHENMFWYRQDPGLGLRLIYFSYDVKMKEKGDIPEGYSVSREKKERFSLILESASTNQTSMYLCASNQGWNQPQHFGDGTRLSIL.

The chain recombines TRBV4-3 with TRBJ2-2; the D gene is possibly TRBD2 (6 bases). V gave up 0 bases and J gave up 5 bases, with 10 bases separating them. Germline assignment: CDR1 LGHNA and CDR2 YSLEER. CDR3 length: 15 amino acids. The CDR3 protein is CASSQEGAGTGELFF. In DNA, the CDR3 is TGCGCCAGCAGCCAAGAAGGGGCGGGGACCGGGGAGCTGTTTTTT.

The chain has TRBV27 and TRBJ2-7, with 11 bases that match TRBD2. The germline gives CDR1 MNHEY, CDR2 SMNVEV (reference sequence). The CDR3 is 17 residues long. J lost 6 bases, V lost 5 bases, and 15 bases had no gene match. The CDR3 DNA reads TGTGCCAGCAGTCTTTCAGCCTTTAGCGGGAGGGCTAGCGAGCAGTACTTC. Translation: CASSLSAFSGRASEQYF.

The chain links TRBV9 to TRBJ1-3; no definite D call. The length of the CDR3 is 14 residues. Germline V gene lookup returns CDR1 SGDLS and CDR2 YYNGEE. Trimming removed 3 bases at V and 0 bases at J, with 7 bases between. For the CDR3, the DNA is TGTGCCAGCAGCGATACCTTCTCTGGAAACACCATATATTTT. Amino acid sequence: CASSDTFSGNTIYF.

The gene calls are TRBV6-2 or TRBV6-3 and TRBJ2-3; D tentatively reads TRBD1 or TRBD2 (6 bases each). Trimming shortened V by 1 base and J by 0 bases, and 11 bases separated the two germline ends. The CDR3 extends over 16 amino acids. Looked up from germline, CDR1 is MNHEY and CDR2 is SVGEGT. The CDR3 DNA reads TGTGCCAGCAGTTACTTCCGGGGGCTAAGCACAGATACGCAGTATTTT. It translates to CASSYFRGLSTDTQYF.

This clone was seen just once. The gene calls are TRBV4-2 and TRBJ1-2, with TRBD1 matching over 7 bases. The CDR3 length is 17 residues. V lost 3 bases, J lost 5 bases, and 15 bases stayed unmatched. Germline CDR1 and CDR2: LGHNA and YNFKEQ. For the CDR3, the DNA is TGTGCCAGCAGCCAGGAGGGTACACAGGGGATCCGGTATGGCTACACCTTC. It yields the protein CASSQEGTQGIRYGYTF.

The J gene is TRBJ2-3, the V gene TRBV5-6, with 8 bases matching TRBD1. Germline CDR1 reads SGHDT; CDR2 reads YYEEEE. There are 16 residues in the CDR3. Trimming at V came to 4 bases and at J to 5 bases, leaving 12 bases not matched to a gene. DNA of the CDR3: TGTGCCAGCAGCGACCCGACAGGGGCTCCACAAGATACGCAGTATTTT. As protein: CASSDPTGAPQDTQYF.

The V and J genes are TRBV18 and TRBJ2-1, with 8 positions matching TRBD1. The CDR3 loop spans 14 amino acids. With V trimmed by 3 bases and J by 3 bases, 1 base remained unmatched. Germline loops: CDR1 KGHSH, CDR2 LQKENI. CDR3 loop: CASSPGQDYNEQFF. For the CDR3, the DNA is TGTGCCAGCTCACCGGGACAGGACTACAATGAGCAGTTCTTC.

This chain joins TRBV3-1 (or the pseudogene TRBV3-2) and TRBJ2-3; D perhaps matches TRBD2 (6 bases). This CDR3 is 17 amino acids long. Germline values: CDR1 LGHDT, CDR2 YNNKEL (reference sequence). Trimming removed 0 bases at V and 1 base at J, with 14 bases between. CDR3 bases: TGTGCCAGCAGCCAAGATCAAGGCGGGATGGGCACAGATACGCAGTATTTT. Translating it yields CASSQDQGGMGTDTQYF.

The chain's CDR3 is CAISPADRVGTGELFF. In DNA, the CDR3 is TGTGCCATCAGCCCTGCGGACAGGGTGGGCACCGGGGAGCTGTTTTTT. The chain employs TRBV10-3 and TRBJ2-2; TRBD1 aligns across 8 bases. The germline V gene encodes CDR1 ENHRY and CDR2 SYGVKD. Trimming took 6 bases from V and 4 from J; bases not matched to a gene: 10. The CDR3 covers 16 residues.

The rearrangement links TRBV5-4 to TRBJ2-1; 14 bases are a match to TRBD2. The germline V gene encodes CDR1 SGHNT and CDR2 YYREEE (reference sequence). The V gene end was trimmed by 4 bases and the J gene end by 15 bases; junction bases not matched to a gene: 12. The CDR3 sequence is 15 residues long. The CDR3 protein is CASSDPGLAGDYRFF. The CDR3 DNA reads TGTGCCAGCAGCGATCCGGGACTAGCGGGAGATTATCGGTTCTTC.

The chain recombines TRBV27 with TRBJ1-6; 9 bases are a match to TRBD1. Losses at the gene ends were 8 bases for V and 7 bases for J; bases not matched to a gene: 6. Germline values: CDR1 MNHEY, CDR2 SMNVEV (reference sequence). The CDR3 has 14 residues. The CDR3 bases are TGTGCCAGCGGACCCGGGACAGGGAATTCACCCCTCCACTTT. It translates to CASGPGTGNSPLHF.

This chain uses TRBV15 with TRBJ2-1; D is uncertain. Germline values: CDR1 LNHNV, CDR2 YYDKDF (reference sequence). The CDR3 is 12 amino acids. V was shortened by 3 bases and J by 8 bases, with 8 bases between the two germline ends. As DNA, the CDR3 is TGTGCCACCAGCAGGGGTTTCGATGAGCAGTTCTTC. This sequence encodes CATSRGFDEQFF. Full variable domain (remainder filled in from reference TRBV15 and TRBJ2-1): DAMVIQNPRYQVTQFGKPVTLSCSQTLNHNVMYWYQQKSSQAPKLLFHYYDKDFNNEADTPDNFQSRRPNTSFCFLDIRSPGLGDTAMYLCATSRGFDEQFFGPGTRLTVL.

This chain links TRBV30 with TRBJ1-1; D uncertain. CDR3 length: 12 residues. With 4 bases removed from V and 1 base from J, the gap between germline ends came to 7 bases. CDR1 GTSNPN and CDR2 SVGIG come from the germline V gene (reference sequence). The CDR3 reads CAWTRWNTEAFF. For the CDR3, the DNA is TGTGCCTGGACGCGTTGGAACACTGAAGCTTTCTTT. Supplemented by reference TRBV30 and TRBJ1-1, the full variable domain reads SQTIHQWPATLVQPVGSPLSLECTVEGTSNPNLYWYRQAAGRGLQLLFYSVGIGQISSEVPQNLSASRPQDRQFILSSKKLLLSDSGFYLCAWTRWNTEAFFGQGTRLTVV.

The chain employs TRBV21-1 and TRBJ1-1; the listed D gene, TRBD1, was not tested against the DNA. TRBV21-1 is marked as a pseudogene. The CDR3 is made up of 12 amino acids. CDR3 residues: CASSKPHRTAFF. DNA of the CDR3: TGTGCCAGCAGCAAACCCCACAGGACCGCTTTCTTT.

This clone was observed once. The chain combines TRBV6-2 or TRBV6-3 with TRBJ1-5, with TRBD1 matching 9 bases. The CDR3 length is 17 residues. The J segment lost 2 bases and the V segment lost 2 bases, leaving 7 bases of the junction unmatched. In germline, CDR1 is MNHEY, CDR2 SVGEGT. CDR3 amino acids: CASSYLLQGAGNQPQHF. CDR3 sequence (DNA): TGTGCCAGCAGTTACCTCTTACAGGGGGCTGGCAATCAGCCCCAGCATTTT.

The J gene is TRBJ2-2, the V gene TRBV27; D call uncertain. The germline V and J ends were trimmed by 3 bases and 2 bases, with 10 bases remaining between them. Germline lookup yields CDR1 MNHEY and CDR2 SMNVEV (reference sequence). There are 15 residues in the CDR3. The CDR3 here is CASSFLDSNTGELFF. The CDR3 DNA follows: TGTGCCAGCAGTTTCCTCGACTCAAACACCGGGGAGCTGTTTTTT.

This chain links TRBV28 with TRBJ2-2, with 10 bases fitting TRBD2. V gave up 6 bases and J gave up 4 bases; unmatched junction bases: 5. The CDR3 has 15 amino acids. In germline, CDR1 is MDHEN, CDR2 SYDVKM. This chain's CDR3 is CASRMTSGFTGELFF. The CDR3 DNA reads TGTGCCAGCAGGATGACTAGCGGGTTCACCGGGGAGCTGTTTTTT.

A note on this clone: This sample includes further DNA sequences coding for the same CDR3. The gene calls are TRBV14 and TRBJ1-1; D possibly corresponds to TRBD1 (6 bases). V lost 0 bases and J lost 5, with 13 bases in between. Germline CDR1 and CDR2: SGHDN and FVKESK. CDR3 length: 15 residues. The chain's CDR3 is CASSQDPQGKTEAFF. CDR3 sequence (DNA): TGTGCCAGCAGCCAAGATCCCCAGGGGAAGACTGAAGCTTTCTTT.

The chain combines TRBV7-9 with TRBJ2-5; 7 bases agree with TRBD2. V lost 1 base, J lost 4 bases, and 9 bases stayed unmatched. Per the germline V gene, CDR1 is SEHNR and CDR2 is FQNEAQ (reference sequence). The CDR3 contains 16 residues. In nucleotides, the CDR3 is TGTGCCAGCAGCTTAGAACTCGGCGGGGGAGGAGAGACCCAGTACTTC. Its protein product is CASSLELGGGGETQYF.

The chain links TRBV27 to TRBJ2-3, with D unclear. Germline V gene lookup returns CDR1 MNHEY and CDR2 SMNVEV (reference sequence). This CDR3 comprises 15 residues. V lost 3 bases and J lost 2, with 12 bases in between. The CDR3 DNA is TGTGCCAGCAGTTTGAGGCAGCTCCTCACAGATACGCAGTATTTT. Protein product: CASSLRQLLTDTQYF.

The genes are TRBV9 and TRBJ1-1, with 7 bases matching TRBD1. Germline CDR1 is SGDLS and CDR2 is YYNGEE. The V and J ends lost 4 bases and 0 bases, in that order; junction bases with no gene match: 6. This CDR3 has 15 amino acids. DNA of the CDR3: TGTGCCAGCAGCCCCGAGGGGGCGGTGAACACTGAAGCTTTCTTT. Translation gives CASSPEGAVNTEAFF.

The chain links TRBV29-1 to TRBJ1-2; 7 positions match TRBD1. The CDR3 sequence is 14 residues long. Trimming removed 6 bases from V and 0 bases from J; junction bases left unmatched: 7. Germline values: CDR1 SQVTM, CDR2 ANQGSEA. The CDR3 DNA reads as TGCAGCGTGAATGGACAGGAAGCTAACTATGGCTACACCTTC. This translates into CSVNGQEANYGYTF.

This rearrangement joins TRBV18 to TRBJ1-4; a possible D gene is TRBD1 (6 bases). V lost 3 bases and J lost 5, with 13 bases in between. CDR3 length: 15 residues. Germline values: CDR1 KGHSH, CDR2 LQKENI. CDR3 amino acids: CASSPPGQLNEKLFF. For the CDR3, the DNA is TGTGCCAGCTCACCGCCTGGACAGTTAAATGAAAAACTGTTTTTT.